This TCR beta chain originates from a study of blood T cell repertoires in COVID-19. The overall study: COVID-19 samples from acute and convalescent phases originated in the United States, Italy and Spain. Sources were T cells, B-cell-depleted T cells, or PBMCs; the material itself was cDNA or gDNA.

This CDR3 is 15 amino acids long. The germline gives CDR1 SGHTA, CDR2 FQGTGA. V dropped 3 bases and J dropped 2; count of bases not matched to a gene: 1. Cohort placement rested on clinical history that participants reported themselves. Original data processing: From reference gene primer amplification, estimates of nucleated cell counts were derived. Only in-frame clones appear in the TCRdb table, and some are missing; sequencing was by immunoSEQ multiplex PCR. V and J calls and clone size come straight from that table; D and trimming were deduced from the DNA. This sample yields 200,000 to 250,000 clones, of which around nine tenths are seen a single time; roughly 14% belongs to the top ten.

The V and J genes are TRBV7-3 and TRBJ2-7; 13 nucleotides agree with TRBD2. Material: PBMCs or T cells enriched from blood (not recorded which). The receptor's source is a woman in her forties or fifties with acute COVID-19. The CDR3 is CASSLGLAGPYEQYF. DNA of the CDR3: TGTGCCAGCAGCTTGGGACTAGCGGGACCCTACGAGCAGTACTTC. The variable domain in full, with the rest retrieved from reference TRBV7-3 and TRBJ2-7, is GAGVSQTPSNKVTEKGKYVELRCDPISGHTALYWYRQSLGQGPEFLIYFQGTGAADDSGLPNDRFFAVRPEGSVSTLKIQRTERGDSAVYLCASSLGLAGPYEQYFGPGTRLTVT.